This note documents a single TCR beta chain sequence. Its antigen remains unidentified. No base-level quality is on record; no much larger clone is a single base apart. V is cut back by 5 bases and J by 4 bases, with 6 bases in the junction unmatched. From a lookup of the germline V gene, CDR1 and CDR2 are SGHTA and FQGNSA. Taken from cysteine to phenylalanine, the CDR3 has 16 residues. Solely the CDR3 DNA is kept, with 48 bases framed from the first base. Receptors were amplified or captured by 5' RACE. Sequencing relied on a NextSeq 500. The TCR library protocol attached unique molecular identifiers to individual cDNA molecules to correct for sequencing error and PCR bias. Both TCR alpha and beta chains were sequenced, and tight co-correlation was observed between alpha and beta sequence abundances in each sample. The authors' analysis ran thus. Decombinator V4 was used to annotate the V gene, J gene and CDR3 of the TCR sequences. Expanded TCRs were defined as changing significantly between any two time points under a Poisson model with p below 0.0001. TCR abundances were normalised to the total number of TCRs sequenced per sample and were expressed as counts per million. TRAV1-2 paired with TRAJ12, TRAJ20 or TRAJ33 defined MAIT TCRs, while TRAV10 paired with TRAJ18 defined iNKT TCRs. VDJdb, accessed 1 November 2021, was searched for CMV, EBV and SARS-CoV-2 annotated TCRs, excluding TCRs annotated for multiple antigens. The public reads were reprocessed in TCRdb via fastp at Q25 and MiXCR, keeping in-frame beta chains. Entries that share a CDR3 protein sequence are merged under the most common genes and DNA. Here the V and J calls rest on TCRdb's processing, not on the authors' analysis. The sample data list some 80,000 distinct CDR3 sequences, and about 5% of these were observed just once. Of the sample, about 7% is held by the ten largest clones.

Set within a cohort of healthcare workers in London, UK, this nested case-control study involved weekly PCR testing of nasopharyngeal swabs along with blood sampling. Healthcare workers were enrolled in the week of the UK lockdown, from 23 to 31 March 2020, and were followed every week for up to roughly 16 weeks. The sample belongs to a study of early T cells in non-severe SARS-CoV-2 infection (dated by TCRdb to the early 2020s). For context, the study as a whole: Because TCR sequencing relied on bulk RNA taken from unsorted whole blood, pairing of alpha and beta chains was not possible.

General conclusions and limits of the study: VDJdb matching was skewed toward anti-spike CD8 responses, so virus-specific expansions were likely underestimated and private and CD4 specificities were missed.

The material was whole blood, obtained at baseline. This sequence was found in an adult who was a healthcare worker with PCR-confirmed SARS-CoV-2 infection or an uninfected control (not recorded which). The sequence joins TRBV7-2 to TRBJ2-2; 11 of the junction bases match TRBD1. Here the CDR3 is given as CASSTRTGGGTGELFF. The DNA reads as follows: TGTGCCAGCAGCACTAGGACAGGGGGCGGCACCGGGGAGCTGTTTTTT.